The T cell receptor (beta chain) under discussion was sequenced for a study of T cell repertoires in aging, cancer and after chemotherapy. Study as a whole: Chronic lymphocytic leukemia patients on fludarabine- or bendamustine-based regimens gave paired samples before and after chemotherapy. Study results and caveats: Across the chemotherapy interval, each cancer cohort showed higher median generation probability, suggesting thymic rebound. Healthy donors lost TCR diversity with age mainly through richness, cancer patients through richness and evenness.

Amplification of TCR beta used genomic DNA extracted from peripheral blood. J was trimmed by 5 bases and V by 5 bases; bases with no gene match: 11. Germline V lookup: CDR1 SGHTA, CDR2 FQGNSA. The CDR3 consists of 16 residues. A mixed TRB-A/B primer pool amplified rearranged TRB by multiplex touch-down PCR. Via MiXCR, TCRdb re-called the multiplex PCR reads, giving one row per CDR3 protein. The table records about 9,000 distinct CDR3 sequences, around a quarter of them present only once. This clonotype is medium-sized in the sample. Its specificity is unknown. This TCR was sampled from a human donor with a blood cancer. The donor label of this sample is uncertain. The source material was blood. V usage is TRBV7-2 and J usage is TRBJ2-2; 7 nucleotides align to TRBD2. The CDR3 DNA is TGTGCCAGCAGCATGCCTTCGGCGGGAGAGACCGGGGAGCTGTTTTTT. Encoded protein: CASSMPSAGETGELFF. Filled out from reference TRBV7-2 and TRBJ2-2, the complete variable domain reads GAGVSQSPSNKVTEKGKDVELRCDPISGHTALYWYRQSLGQGLEFLIYFQGNSAPDKSGLPSDRFSAERTGGSVSTLTIQRTQQEDSAVYLCASSMPSAGETGELFFGEGSRLTVL.